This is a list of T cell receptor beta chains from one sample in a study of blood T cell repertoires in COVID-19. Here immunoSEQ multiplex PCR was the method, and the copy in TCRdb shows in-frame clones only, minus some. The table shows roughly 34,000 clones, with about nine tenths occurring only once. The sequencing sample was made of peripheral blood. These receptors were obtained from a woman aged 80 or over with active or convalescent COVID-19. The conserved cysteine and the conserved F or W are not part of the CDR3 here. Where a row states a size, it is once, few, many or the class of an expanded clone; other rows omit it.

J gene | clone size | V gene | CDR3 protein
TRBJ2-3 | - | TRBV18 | ASSPLGAGTDTQY
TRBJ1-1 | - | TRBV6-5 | ASSYSDRIDTEAF
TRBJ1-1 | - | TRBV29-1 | SVRQGGTEAF
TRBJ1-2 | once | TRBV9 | ASSIAGQTNYGYT
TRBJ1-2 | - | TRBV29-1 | SVGSPGQEYGYT
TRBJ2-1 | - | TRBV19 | ASSMGLNLLSSYNEQF
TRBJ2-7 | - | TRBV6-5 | ASSLPPGQGFEQY
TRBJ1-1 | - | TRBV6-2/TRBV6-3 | ASSYPFEAF
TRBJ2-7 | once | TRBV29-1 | SVTTASYEQY
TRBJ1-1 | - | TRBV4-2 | ASSPPQGLGMNTEAF
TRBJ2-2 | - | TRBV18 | ASSFVALAGGHYTGELF
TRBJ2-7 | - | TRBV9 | ASSVGPWQGAYEQY
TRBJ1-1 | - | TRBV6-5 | ASRPRGANTEAF
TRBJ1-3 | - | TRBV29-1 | SVGKSGTGDGNTIY
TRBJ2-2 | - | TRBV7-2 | ASSLAFRQGARTGELF
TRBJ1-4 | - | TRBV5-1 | ASSLGDRGYEKLF
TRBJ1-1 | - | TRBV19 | ASRTSGLNTEAF
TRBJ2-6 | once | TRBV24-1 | ATSEGTGGRGANVLT
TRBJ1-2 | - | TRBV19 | ASSILRNYGYT
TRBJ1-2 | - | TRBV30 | AWVPGNGYGYT
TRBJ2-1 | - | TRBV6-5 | ASSDRDGYNEQF
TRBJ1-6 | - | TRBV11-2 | ASSLDTVQVSPLH
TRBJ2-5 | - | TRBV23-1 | ASSPRGCGAIQETQY
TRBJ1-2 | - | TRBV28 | ASSLGQGARGYT